These T cell receptor beta chains were read from a single sample in a study of radiotherapy plus CTLA-4 blockade in lung cancer. The repertoire was sequenced with immunoSEQ multiplex PCR; TCRdb's copy has only in-frame clones and lacks some. The profile shows nearly 110,000 clones, 70% to 90% of them singletons. Here the sequenced sample was peripheral blood, taken from a patient treated with radiotherapy plus ipilimumab. These receptors came from a human donor with non-small cell lung cancer that progressed on radiotherapy plus ipilimumab. Some clones in this sample may be carry-over from other donors' samples. CDR3s include the opening cysteine and the closing phenylalanine or tryptophan. D genes are given only for firm matches.

CDR3 protein,D gene,J gene,V gene
CSVLGGRLSNEKLFF,.,TRBJ1-4,TRBV29-1
CASSAEGRKGSSYEQYF,.,TRBJ2-7,TRBV9
CASSLIGTSWGYTF,.,TRBJ1-2,TRBV27
CASSSDRGPYEQYF,TRBD1,TRBJ2-7,TRBV7-9
CARSEPGTRISYEQFF,TRBD2,TRBJ2-1,TRBV5-3
CASSEGQTNQETQYF,.,TRBJ2-5,TRBV2
CASSPDGVAQHF,.,TRBJ1-5,TRBV6-5
CASSYSAGRSYEQYF,TRBD2,TRBJ2-7,TRBV6-6
CATSREALGIYEQCF,.,TRBJ2-7,TRBV15
CATSRSLVQGGQPQHF,.,TRBJ1-5,TRBV15
CASKAQLKFEAFF,.,TRBJ1-1,TRBV27
CASSLGTGTNEQFF,.,TRBJ2-1,TRBV7-9
CSVEGLGETQYF,.,TRBJ2-5,TRBV29-1
CASSLERGGARYNEQFF,TRBD2,TRBJ2-1,TRBV5-6
CASSWDSPLHF,.,TRBJ1-6,TRBV7-9
CASSARQRGTEAFF,.,TRBJ1-1,TRBV23-1
CSVGQEYGYTF,.,TRBJ1-2,TRBV29-1
CAWMWLAGRYNEQFF,TRBD2,TRBJ2-1,TRBV30
CASSRIGGSSGEQYF,.,TRBJ2-7,TRBV28
CASSPGQEAFF,.,TRBJ1-1,TRBV18
CAWSQYPVSLHF,.,TRBJ1-6,TRBV30
CASSPRLAGAGEQYF,TRBD2,TRBJ2-7,TRBV6-6
CSVRDRGTFNYGYTF,TRBD1,TRBJ1-2,TRBV29-1
CASSLTGGNEQFF,TRBD1,TRBJ2-1,TRBV7-2
CASTLGQELDTQYF,.,TRBJ2-3,TRBV19
CATSRDTFRDRNF,TRBD1,TRBJ1-5,TRBV15
CASSTFSPGSSHEQYF,.,TRBJ2-7,TRBV18
CASRTGGMGQPQHF,.,TRBJ1-5,TRBV7-8
CASSLYSGNTIYF,.,TRBJ1-3,TRBV7-2
CASSPQVLSYEQYF,.,TRBJ2-7,TRBV23-1
CASAAGGLGNEQFF,TRBD2,TRBJ2-1,TRBV6-6
CASSPDRALPQHF,.,TRBJ1-5,TRBV18
CASSLKGARTEAFF,TRBD1,TRBJ1-1,TRBV7-3
CASSAPLAGPLYEQFF,TRBD2,TRBJ2-1,TRBV9
CASSLVKGSHEQFF,.,TRBJ2-1,TRBV7-2
CASSPRGDSNTGELFF,.,TRBJ2-2,TRBV9
CSVTVDMNTEAFF,.,TRBJ1-1,TRBV29-1
CASSLQVGDNSPLHF,.,TRBJ1-6,TRBV5-1
CASSLMSSTYEQYF,.,TRBJ2-7,TRBV5-1
CASSLDRPGTSGGNTGELFF,TRBD2,TRBJ2-2,TRBV11-3
CASSPQTGSNEKLFF,.,TRBJ1-4,TRBV5-1
CSVSGLAGGLQYF,TRBD2,TRBJ2-4,TRBV29-1
CASSVLAGGTDTQYF,TRBD2,TRBJ2-3,TRBV6-1
CASSLNNRGTDTQYF,TRBD1,TRBJ2-3,TRBV7-3
CASSSQTGGVEKLFF,TRBD1,TRBJ1-4,TRBV2
CASSRGTGEGYEQYF,TRBD1,TRBJ2-7,TRBV7-3
CASSHEGTRNTGELFF,.,TRBJ2-2,TRBV13
CASRTSTGGAWYGYTF,TRBD1,TRBJ1-2,TRBV28
CASSLGQGSYGYTF,TRBD1,TRBJ1-2,TRBV5-1
CASSYRQGGNTEAFF,TRBD1,TRBJ1-1,TRBV7-6
CASSQDEGSYNSPLHF,.,TRBJ1-6,TRBV4-1
CASSQAEGGVGYTF,.,TRBJ1-2,TRBV4-1
CASSREPVATEAFF,.,TRBJ1-1,TRBV5-1
CASSPPGQLYNEQFF,TRBD1,TRBJ2-1,TRBV18
CATGEANQPQHF,.,TRBJ1-5,TRBV6-6